This T cell receptor (beta chain) stems from a study of shared clonotypes between healthy human individuals. It was into CD45RA+ naive and CD45RA-negative memory subsets that the CD4+ cells were split. Per sorted-subset replicate PCR, input was 150 to 250 ng DNA, representing around 30,000 T cell genomes. The assay was immunoSEQ multiplex PCR, and TCRdb's table has in-frame clones only and misses some. The top ten hold around 0.45% of the sample, which has approximately 1.5 million clones, 98% seen once. Study-wide results and caveats: With several donors compared, roughly 4.9% of naive CD4 clonotypes were shared.

Trimming pared 4 bases from V and 4 bases from J, leaving 8 bases between. Germline V CDR1 and CDR2: WNHNN, SYGVQD (reference sequence). This CDR3 is 13 amino acids long. Note on this clone: Its antigen is unknown. This CDR3 is also generated by other DNA sequences in the sample.

This chain joins TRBV10-1 and TRBJ1-5; D unresolved. Specimen: naive CD4+ T cells sorted from blood. Subset given: CD45RA+ positively selected. This receptor was identified in a man aged 25-45 years in good health. In DNA form, the CDR3 reads TGCGCCAGCAGTGTCGGGAGAAATCAGCCCCAGCATTTT. Translating it yields CASSVGRNQPQHF.